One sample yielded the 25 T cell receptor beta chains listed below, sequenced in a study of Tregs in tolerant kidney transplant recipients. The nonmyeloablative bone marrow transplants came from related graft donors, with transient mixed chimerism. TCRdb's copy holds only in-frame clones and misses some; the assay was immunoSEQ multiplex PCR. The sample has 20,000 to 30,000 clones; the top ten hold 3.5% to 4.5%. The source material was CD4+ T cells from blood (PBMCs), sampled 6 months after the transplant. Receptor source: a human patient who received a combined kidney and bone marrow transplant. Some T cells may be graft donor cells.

CDR3 DNA (partial): TGTGCCAGCAGCTTGGCCAAGGGGGCCTATGGC. It translates to CASSLAKGAYG. The CDR3 as a whole reads CASSLAKGAYGYTF. The chain couples TRBV5-4 to TRBJ1-2; TRBD1 agrees at 7 bases. The sequence runs out 3 residues before the end of the CDR3; the remainder is reconstructed from the germline J gene. The germline V gene encodes CDR1 SGHNT and CDR2 YYREEE (reference sequence). The V gene end was trimmed by 0 bases and the J gene end by 4 bases; junction bases not matched to a gene: 3. This CDR3 has 14 amino acids.

The CDR3 sequence: CASSLPSGSRDTQYF. The CDR3 bases that were read are TGCGCCAGCAGCTTACCTAGCGGGAGTAGAGATACG. The chain joins TRBV5-1 to TRBJ2-3; the match to TRBD2 covers 10 bases. Read data end 3 residues before the CDR3 end; the end is taken from the germline J gene. CDR1 and CDR2 from the germline V gene are SGHRS and YFSETQ. Trimming cost V 2 bases and J 5 bases; bases outside gene matches: 5. The CDR3 covers 15 residues.

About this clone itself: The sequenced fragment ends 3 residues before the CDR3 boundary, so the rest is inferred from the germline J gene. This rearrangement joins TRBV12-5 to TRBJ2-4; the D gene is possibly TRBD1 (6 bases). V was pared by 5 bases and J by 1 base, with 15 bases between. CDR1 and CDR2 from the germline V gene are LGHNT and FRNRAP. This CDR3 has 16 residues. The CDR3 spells CASGIIPTGAKNIQYF. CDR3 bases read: TGTGCTAGTGGTATAATCCCTACAGGGGCCAAAAACATT.

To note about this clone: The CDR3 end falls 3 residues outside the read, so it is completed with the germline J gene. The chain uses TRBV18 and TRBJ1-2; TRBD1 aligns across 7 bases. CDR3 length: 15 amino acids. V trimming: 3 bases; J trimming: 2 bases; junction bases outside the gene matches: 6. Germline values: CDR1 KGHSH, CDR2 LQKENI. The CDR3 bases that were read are TGTGCCAGCTCACCCTCGACAGGGATGAACTATGGC. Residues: CASSPSTGMNYG. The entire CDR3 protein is CASSPSTGMNYGYTF.

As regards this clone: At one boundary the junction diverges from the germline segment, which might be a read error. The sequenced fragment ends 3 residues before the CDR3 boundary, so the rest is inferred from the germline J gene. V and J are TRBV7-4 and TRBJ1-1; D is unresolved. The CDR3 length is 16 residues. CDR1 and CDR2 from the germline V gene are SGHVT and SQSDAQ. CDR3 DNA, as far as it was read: TGCACCAGCAGCCCCCCTGAATGGCACGAGAACACTGAA. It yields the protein CTSSPPEWHENTE. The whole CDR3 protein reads CTSSPPEWHENTEAFF.

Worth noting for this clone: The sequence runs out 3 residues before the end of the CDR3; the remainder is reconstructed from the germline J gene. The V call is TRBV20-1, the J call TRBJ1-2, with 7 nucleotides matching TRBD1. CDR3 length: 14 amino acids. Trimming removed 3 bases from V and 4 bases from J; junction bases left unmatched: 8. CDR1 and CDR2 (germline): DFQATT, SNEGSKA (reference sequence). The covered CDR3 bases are TGCAGTGCTAGCCAACAGGGGTACGGCTATGGC. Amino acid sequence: CSASQQGYGYG. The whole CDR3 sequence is CSASQQGYGYGYTF.

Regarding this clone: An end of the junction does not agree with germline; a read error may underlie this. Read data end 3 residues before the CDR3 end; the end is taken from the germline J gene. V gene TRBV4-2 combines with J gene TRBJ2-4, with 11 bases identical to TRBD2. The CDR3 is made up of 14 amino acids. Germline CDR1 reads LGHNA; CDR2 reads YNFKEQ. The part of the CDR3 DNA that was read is TGCGCCAGCAGACCCACTAGCGGGAGTGGCATT. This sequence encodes CASRPTSGSGI. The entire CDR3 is CASRPTSGSGIQYF.

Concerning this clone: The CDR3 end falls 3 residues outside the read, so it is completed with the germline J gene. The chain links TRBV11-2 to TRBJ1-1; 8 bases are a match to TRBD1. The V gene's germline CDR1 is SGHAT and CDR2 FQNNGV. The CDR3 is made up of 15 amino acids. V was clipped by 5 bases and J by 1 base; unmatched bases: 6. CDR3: CASSLTGVPNTEAFF. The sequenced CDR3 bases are TGTGCCAGCAGCCTGACAGGGGTGCCGAACACTGAA.

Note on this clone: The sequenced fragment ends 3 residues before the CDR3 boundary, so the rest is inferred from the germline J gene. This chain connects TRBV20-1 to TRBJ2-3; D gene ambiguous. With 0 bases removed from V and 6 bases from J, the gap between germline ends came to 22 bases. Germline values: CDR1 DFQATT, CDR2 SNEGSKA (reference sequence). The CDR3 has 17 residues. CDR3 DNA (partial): TGCAGTGCTAGAGACCGCCTCGGCGGCCAGATGAGGGATACG. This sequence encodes CSARDRLGGQMRDT. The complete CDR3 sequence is CSARDRLGGQMRDTQYF.

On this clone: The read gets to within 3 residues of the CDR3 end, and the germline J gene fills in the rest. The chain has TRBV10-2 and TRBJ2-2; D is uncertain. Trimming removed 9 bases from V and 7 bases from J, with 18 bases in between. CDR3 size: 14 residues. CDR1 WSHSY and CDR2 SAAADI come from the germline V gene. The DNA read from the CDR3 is TGCGCCAGTCTAAACTGGGCCCTCGGCGGGGAG. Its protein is CASLNWALGGE. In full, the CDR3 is CASLNWALGGELFF.

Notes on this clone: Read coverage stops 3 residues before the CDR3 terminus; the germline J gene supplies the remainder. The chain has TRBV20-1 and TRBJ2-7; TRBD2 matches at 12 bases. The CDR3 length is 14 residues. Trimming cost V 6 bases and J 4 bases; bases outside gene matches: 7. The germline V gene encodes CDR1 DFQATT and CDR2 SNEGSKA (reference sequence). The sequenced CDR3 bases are TGCAGTGCCCCGCGGGGGACTAGCGGGTACGAG. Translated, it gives CSAPRGTSGYE. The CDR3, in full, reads CSAPRGTSGYEQYF.

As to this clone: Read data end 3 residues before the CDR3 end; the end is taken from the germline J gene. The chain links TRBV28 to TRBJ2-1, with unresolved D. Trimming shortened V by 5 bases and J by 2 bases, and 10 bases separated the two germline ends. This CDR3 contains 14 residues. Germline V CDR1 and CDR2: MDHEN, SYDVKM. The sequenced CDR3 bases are TGTGCCAGCAGTCCAGTAAGGCCCTACAATGAG. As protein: CASSPVRPYNE. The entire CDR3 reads CASSPVRPYNEQFF.

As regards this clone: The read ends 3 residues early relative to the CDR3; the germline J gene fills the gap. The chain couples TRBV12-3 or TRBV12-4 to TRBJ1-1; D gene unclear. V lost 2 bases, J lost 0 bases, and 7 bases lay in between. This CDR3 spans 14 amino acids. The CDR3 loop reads CASSLRGMNTEAFF. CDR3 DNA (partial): TGTGCCAGCAGTTTAAGAGGTATGAACACTGAA.

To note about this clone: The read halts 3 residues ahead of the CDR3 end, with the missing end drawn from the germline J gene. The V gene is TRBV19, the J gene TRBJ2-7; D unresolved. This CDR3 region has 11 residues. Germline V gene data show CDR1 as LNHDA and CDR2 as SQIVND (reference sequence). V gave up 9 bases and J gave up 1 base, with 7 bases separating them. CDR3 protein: CARDCSYEQYF. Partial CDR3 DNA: TGTGCCAGAGACTGTTCCTACGAG. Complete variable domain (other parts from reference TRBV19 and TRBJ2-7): DGGITQSPKYLFRKEGQNVTLSCEQNLNHDAMYWYRQDPGQGLRLIYYSQIVNDFQKGDIAEGYSVSREKKESFPLTVTSAQKNPTAFYLCARDCSYEQYFGPGTRLTVT.

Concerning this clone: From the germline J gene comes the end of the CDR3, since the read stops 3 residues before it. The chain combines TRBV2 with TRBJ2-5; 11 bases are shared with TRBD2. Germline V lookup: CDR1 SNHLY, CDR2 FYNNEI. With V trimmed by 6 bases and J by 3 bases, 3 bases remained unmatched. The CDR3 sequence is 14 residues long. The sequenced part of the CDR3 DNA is TGTGCCAGCAGAAAGACTAGCGGGAAAGAGACC. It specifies CASRKTSGKET. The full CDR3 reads CASRKTSGKETQYF. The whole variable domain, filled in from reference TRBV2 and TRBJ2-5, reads EPEVTQTPSHQVTQMGQEVILRCVPISNHLYFYWYRQILGQKVEFLVSFYNNEISEKSEIFDDQFSVERPDGSNFTLKIRSTKLEDSAMYFCASRKTSGKETQYFGPGTRLLVL.

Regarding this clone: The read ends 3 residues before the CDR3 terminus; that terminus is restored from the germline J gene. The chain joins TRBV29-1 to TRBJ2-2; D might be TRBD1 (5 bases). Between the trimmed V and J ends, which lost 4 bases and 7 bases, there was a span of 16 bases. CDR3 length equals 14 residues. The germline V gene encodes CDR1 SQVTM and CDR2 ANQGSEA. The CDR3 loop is CSVAGQSLGGELFF. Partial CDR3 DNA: TGCAGCGTTGCCGGACAAAGCCTGGGCGGGGAG.

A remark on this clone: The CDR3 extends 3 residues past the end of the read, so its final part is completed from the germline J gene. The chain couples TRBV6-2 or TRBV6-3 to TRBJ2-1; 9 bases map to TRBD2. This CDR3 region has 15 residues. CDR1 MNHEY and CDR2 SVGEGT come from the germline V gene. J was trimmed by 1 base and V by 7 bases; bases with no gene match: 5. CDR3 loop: CASTLAGPSYNEQFF. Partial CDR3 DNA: TGTGCCAGCACCCTAGCGGGACCATCCTACAATGAG.

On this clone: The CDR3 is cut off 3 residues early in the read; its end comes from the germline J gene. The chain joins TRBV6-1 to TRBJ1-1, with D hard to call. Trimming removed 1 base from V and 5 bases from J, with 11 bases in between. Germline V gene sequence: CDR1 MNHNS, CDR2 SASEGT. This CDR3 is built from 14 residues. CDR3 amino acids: CASSEEPRLTEAFF. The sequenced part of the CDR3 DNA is TGTGCCAGCAGTGAAGAACCGCGATTAACTGAA.

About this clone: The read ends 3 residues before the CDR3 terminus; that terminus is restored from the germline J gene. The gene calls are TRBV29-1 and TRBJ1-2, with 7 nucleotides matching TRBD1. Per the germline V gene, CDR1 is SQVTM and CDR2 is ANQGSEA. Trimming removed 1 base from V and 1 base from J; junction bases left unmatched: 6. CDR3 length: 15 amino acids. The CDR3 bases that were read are TGCAGCGTTGAAGGTGGGACAGCAAATAACTATGGC. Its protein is CSVEGGTANNYG. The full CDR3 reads CSVEGGTANNYGYTF.

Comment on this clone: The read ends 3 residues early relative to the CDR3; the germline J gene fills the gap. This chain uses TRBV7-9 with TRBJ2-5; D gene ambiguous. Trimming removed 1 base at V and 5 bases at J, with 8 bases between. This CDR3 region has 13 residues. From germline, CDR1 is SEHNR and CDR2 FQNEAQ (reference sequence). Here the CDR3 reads CASSLDPVETQYF. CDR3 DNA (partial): TGTGCCAGCAGCTTAGATCCGGTGGAGACC.

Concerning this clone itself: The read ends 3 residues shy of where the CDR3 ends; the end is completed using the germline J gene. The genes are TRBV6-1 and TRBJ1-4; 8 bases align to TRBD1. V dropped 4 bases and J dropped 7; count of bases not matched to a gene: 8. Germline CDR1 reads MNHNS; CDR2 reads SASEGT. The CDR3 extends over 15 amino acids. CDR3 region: CASSGTDRAREKLFF. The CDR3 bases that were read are TGTGCCAGCAGTGGGACGGACAGGGCCCGTGAAAAA.

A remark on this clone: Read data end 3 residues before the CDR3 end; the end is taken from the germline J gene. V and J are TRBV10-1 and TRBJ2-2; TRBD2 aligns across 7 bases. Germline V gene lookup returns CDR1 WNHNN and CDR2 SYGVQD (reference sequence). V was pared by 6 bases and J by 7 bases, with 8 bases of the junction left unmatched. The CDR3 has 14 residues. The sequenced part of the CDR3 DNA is TGCGCCAGCAGCAACCTAGCGGTCGACGGGGAG. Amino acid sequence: CASSNLAVDGE. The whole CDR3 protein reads CASSNLAVDGELFF.

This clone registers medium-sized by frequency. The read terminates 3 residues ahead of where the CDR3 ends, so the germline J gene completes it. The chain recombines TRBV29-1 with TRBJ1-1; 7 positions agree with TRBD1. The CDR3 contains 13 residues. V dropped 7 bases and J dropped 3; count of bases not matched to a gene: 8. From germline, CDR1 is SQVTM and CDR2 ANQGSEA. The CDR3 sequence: CSASGRGHTEAFF. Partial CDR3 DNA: TGCAGCGCCTCTGGAAGGGGGCACACTGAA.

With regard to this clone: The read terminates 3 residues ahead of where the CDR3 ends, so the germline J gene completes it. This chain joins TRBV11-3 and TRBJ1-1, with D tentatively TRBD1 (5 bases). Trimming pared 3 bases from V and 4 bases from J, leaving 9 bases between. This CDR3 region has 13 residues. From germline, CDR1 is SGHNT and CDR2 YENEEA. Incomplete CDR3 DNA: TGTGCCAGCAGCTTTTCAGGGAGCACTGAA. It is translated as CASSFSGSTE. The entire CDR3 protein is CASSFSGSTEAFF.

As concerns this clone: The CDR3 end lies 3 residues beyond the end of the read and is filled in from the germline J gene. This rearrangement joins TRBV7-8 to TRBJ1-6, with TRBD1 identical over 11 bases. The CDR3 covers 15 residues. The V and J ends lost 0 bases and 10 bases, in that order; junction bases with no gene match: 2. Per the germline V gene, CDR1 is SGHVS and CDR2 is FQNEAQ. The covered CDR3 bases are TGTGCCAGCAGCTTAGCGGGACAGGGGGGATCACCC. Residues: CASSLAGQGGSP. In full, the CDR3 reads CASSLAGQGGSPLHF.